This TCR beta chain was recorded in a study of blood T cell repertoires in COVID-19. Libraries were prepared by immunoSEQ multiplex PCR; TCRdb keeps only in-frame clonotypes and omits some of them. Of 450,000 to 500,000 clones listed, about nine tenths were seen once; the top ten hold 0.7%. V trimming: 0 bases; J trimming: 5 bases; junction bases outside the gene matches: 16. Germline values: CDR1 MNHNS, CDR2 SASEGT. The CDR3 has 19 residues. This clonotype originated in a young woman who had recovered from COVID-19. Source material: PBMCs or T cells enriched from blood (not recorded which). V and J are TRBV6-1 and TRBJ2-3, with 8 bases lining up with TRBD1. The CDR3 reads CASSEAPLGGRGRQDTQYF. The CDR3 DNA follows: TGTGCCAGCAGTGAAGCGCCCCTAGGGGGCAGGGGGCGTCAAGATACGCAGTATTTT.